These T cell receptor beta chains were read from a single sample in a study of CD8+ T cells in alopecia areata. The method was immunoSEQ multiplex PCR; TCRdb's version includes in-frame clones alone and lacks a portion of them. The repertoire holds 100,000 to 150,000 clones, around 49% seen once, with roughly 20% in the top ten. The specimen was CD8+ T cells sorted from blood, collected at week 0. The receptors come from a human donor with alopecia areata. The CDR3 runs from the conserved cysteine through the conserved F or W. D genes are given only for firm matches. Expanded clones are given a class, and other clones once, few, many or no size at all.

TRBV7-9	NA	TRBD2	TRBJ2-1	TGTGCCAGCAGCGTTAGCGGGGGCCCTATAGGGGAGCAGTTCTTC	CASSVSGGPIGEQFF
TRBV13	NA	NA	TRBJ2-7	TGTGCCAGCAGCTTAGGGACGGCCCTCGAGCAGTACTTC	CASSLGTALEQYF
TRBV30	NA	NA	TRBJ1-2	TGTGCCTGGAGCCCCGTCGTTTTCAGCAACTATGGCTACACCTTC	CAWSPVVFSNYGYTF
TRBV9	once	TRBD1	TRBJ1-6	TGTGCCAGCAGCGTAGGGTGGGACAGGGAGCCGAGTGGTGCTTCACCCCTCCACTTT	CASSVGWDREPSGASPLHF
TRBV29-1	NA	TRBD1	TRBJ1-2	TGCAGCGTTGAAGATTGGGGGACAGGGGACGACTATGGCTACACCTTC	CSVEDWGTGDDYGYTF
TRBV27	NA	NA	TRBJ2-2	TGTGCCAGCAGTTTTTGGGGGGATGGCACCGGGGAGCTGTTTTTT	CASSFWGDGTGELFF
TRBV2	NA	NA	TRBJ2-3	TGTGCCAGCAGTGATGGGGGGGATACGCAGTATTTT	CASSDGGDTQYF
TRBV6-4	NA	TRBD1	TRBJ2-5	TGTGCCAGCTCCCCCGCACAGGGGACCCAAGAGACCCAGTACTTC	CASSPAQGTQETQYF
TRBV27	few	TRBD1	TRBJ1-4	TGTGCCAGCAGGCGACAGGGTGGTAATGAAAAACTGTTTTTT	CASRRQGGNEKLFF
TRBV5-1	NA	NA	TRBJ1-6	TGCGCCAGCAGCTTAGCAGGGGACGGTTCACCCCTCCACTTT	CASSLAGDGSPLHF
TRBV5-6	NA	NA	TRBJ1-2	TGTGCCAGCAGCTTGTTGGGGGTGGCCTATGGCTACACCTTC	CASSLLGVAYGYTF
TRBV6-5	NA	NA	TRBJ2-7	TGTGCCAGCAGTTACTCGGGAACAGCATACGAGCAGTACTTC	CASSYSGTAYEQYF
TRBV10-3	NA	TRBD1	TRBJ1-1	TGTGCCATCAGCCAGAAAGAGACAGGGGAGAACACTGAAGCTTTCTTT	CAISQKETGENTEAFF
TRBV27	once	TRBD1	TRBJ1-5	TGTGCCAGCAGTCTCCTAGGGCAGGGGGCGATTCAGCCCCAGCATTTT	CASSLLGQGAIQPQHF
TRBV29-1	few	NA	TRBJ1-3	TGCAGCGTTGCGAGACAGTCCCTCTCTGGAAACACCATATATTTT	CSVARQSLSGNTIYF
TRBV29-1	NA	NA	TRBJ1-2	TGCAGCGTTGAGTCGGTGGGGTTTGGCTACACCTTC	CSVESVGFGYTF
TRBV9	NA	NA	TRBJ1-2	TGTGCCAGCAGCGCCGGGACAACTCGCGGCTACACCTTC	CASSAGTTRGYTF
TRBV6-5	once	TRBD1	TRBJ1-1	TGTGCCAGCAGAATACAGGGGGCGGGCACTGAAGCTTTCTTT	CASRIQGAGTEAFF
TRBV2	NA	NA	TRBJ2-1	TGTGCCAGCATGGATTTCGATGAGCAGTTCTTC	CASMDFDEQFF
TRBV29-1	NA	NA	TRBJ2-2	TGCAGCGTTCACTGGACAGTGAACACCGGGGAGCTGTTTTTT	CSVHWTVNTGELFF
TRBV10-3	NA	NA	TRBJ1-5	TGTGCCATCAGTGAGGGGCCGCAGCCCCAGCATTTT	CAISEGPQPQHF
TRBV30	NA	NA	TRBJ1-5	TGTGCCTGGAGTGTACCCTTCGGGGACGCGGGGCAGCCCCAGCATTTT	CAWSVPFGDAGQPQHF
TRBV9	NA	NA	TRBJ2-7	TGTGCCAGCAGCTTACAGCTCGGCGAGCAGTACTTC	CASSLQLGEQYF
TRBV11-2	NA	NA	TRBJ1-6	TGTGCCAGCAGCTCCCGGGACCGGGATAATTCACCCCTCCACTTT	CASSSRDRDNSPLHF
TRBV9	NA	NA	TRBJ2-1	TGTGCCAGCAGCGGCCAAATCAATGAGCAGTTCTTC	CASSGQINEQFF
TRBV30	few	NA	TRBJ1-6	TGTGCCTGGACGCTCCTTCAGGGTAATAATTCACCCCTCCACTTT	CAWTLLQGNNSPLHF
TRBV12-5	NA	TRBD2	TRBJ2-1	TGTGCTAGTGGCTGGGGGGGGACCTACAATGAGCAGTTCTTC	CASGWGGTYNEQFF
TRBV11-2	NA	NA	TRBJ1-2	TGTGCCAGCAGCCCCACAACAGGGTATGGCTACACCTTC	CASSPTTGYGYTF
TRBV9	NA	NA	TRBJ1-1	TGTGCCAGCAGCGTAGTGGAGGGGATGAACACTGAAGCTTTCTTT	CASSVVEGMNTEAFF
TRBV9	NA	NA	TRBJ2-2	TGTGCCAGCAGCGCGCCCTGGGGCTTGAACACCGGGGAGCTGTTTTTT	CASSAPWGLNTGELFF
TRBV9	few	TRBD1	TRBJ1-6	TGTGCCAGCGGGACAGGGGAGAATTCACCCCTCCACTTT	CASGTGENSPLHF
TRBV2	few	TRBD1	TRBJ2-3	TGTGCCAGCAGACAGGGGACGCAGTATTTT	CASRQGTQYF
TRBV4-1	NA	NA	TRBJ2-1	TGCGCCAGCAGCCACCAGGGCGATGAGCAGTTCTTC	CASSHQGDEQFF
TRBV13	NA	NA	TRBJ1-2	TGTGCCAGCAGCCAGGGACGCGAACTGTATGGCTACACCTTC	CASSQGRELYGYTF
TRBV27	few	NA	TRBJ2-5	TGTGCCAGCAGTTCATTCACCCAAGAGACCCAGTACTTC	CASSSFTQETQYF
TRBV5-4	NA	TRBD1	TRBJ2-1	TGTGCCAGCAGCTTGGACAGGGGCAATGAGCAGTTCTTC	CASSLDRGNEQFF